The rows below give T cell receptor beta chains drawn from one sample of a study of blood T cell repertoires in COVID-19. Libraries were prepared by immunoSEQ multiplex PCR; TCRdb keeps only in-frame clonotypes and omits some of them. The sample includes about 120,000 clones, about 90% of them seen just once. The sample comprised peripheral blood. The receptor set was obtained from a human donor in a cohort sampled during active COVID-19. Each CDR3 is given with its conserved first and last residue. The D gene is left open where the match is weak. Clone size appears in some rows only: once, few, many, or a class for an expanded clone.

clone_size,j_call,v_call,d_call,cdr3_aa,cdr3_nt
-,TRBJ1-1,TRBV5-1,TRBD1,CASSPGTGWATEAFF,TGCGCCAGCAGCCCCGGGACAGGGTGGGCCACTGAAGCTTTCTTT
-,TRBJ2-7,TRBV5-1,TRBD1,CASSPDRVTYEQYF,TGCGCCAGCAGCCCGGACAGGGTAACCTACGAGCAGTACTTC
-,TRBJ2-5,TRBV29-1,TRBD1,CSVEDGQGAEETQYF,TGCAGCGTTGAAGATGGACAGGGGGCGGAAGAGACCCAGTACTTC
-,TRBJ2-1,TRBV11-3,TRBD1,CASSSPGQAVSEQFF,TGTGCCAGCAGCTCGCCGGGACAGGCGGTATCGGAGCAGTTCTTC
-,TRBJ2-7,TRBV6-5,TRBD1,CASSYGRGQGGEQYF,TGTGCCAGCAGTTACGGCAGGGGGCAAGGTGGCGAGCAGTACTTC
once,TRBJ1-2,TRBV7-3,-,CASSPLPGSGYTF,TGTGCCAGCAGCCCACTTCCGGGGAGTGGCTACACCTTC
-,TRBJ2-5,TRBV5-4,TRBD2,CASSLGPSGQETQYF,TGTGCCAGCAGCTTGGGGCCTAGCGGACAAGAGACCCAGTACTTC
-,TRBJ2-1,TRBV11-3,TRBD2,CASRGGTSGIDNEQFF,TGTGCCAGCAGGGGGGGGACTAGCGGGATTGACAATGAGCAGTTCTTC
-,TRBJ1-1,TRBV3-1/TRBV3-2,TRBD1,CASSQDYRGTEAFF,TGTGCCAGCAGCCAAGATTACAGGGGCACTGAAGCTTTCTTT
-,TRBJ1-2,TRBV3-1/TRBV3-2,TRBD1,CASSQDGQGAANYGYTF,TGTGCCAGCAGCCAAGATGGACAGGGCGCAGCTAACTATGGCTACACCTTC
-,TRBJ2-3,TRBV28,TRBD2,CASIPSGRAGDTQYF,TGTGCCAGCATTCCTAGCGGGAGGGCTGGAGATACGCAGTATTTT
-,TRBJ2-2,TRBV12-5,TRBD2,CASIGGLASTGELFF,TGTGCTAGCATTGGGGGACTAGCGAGCACCGGGGAGCTGTTTTTT
-,TRBJ1-3,TRBV7-6,-,CASSLGQEGNTIYF,TGTGCCAGCAGCTTAGGACAGGAGGGAAACACCATATATTTT
-,TRBJ2-1,TRBV4-1,TRBD2,CASSQSLAGGIGNEQFF,TGCGCCAGCAGCCAATCACTAGCGGGGGGGATTGGGAATGAGCAGTTCTTC
-,TRBJ2-7,TRBV6-1,-,CASSEWAGDPHEQYF,TGTGCCAGCAGTGAATGGGCCGGCGACCCCCACGAGCAGTACTTC
-,TRBJ2-2,TRBV4-2,-,CASSRRSNTGELFF,TGTGCCAGCAGCCGTAGATCGAACACCGGGGAGCTGTTTTTT
-,TRBJ2-2,TRBV3-1/TRBV3-2,TRBD1,CASSQPTGGAPGELFF,TGTGCCAGCAGCCAGCCGACAGGGGGTGCCCCCGGGGAGCTGTTTTTT
-,TRBJ2-1,TRBV28,TRBD2,CASRSPGGSAHEQFF,TGTGCCAGCAGATCCCCGGGGGGGAGTGCCCATGAGCAGTTCTTC
-,TRBJ2-3,TRBV19,TRBD1,CASSRKTGGAGTDTQYF,TGTGCCAGTAGTCGAAAGACAGGGGGCGCGGGCACAGATACGCAGTATTTT
-,TRBJ2-7,TRBV5-1,-,CASSLTGPSYEQYF,TGCGCCAGCAGCTTGACAGGGCCTTCCTACGAGCAGTACTTC
-,TRBJ2-1,TRBV4-1,-,CASSQDQGTSVRNEQFF,TGCGCCAGCAGCCAAGATCAAGGGACATCTGTCCGCAATGAGCAGTTCTTC
-,TRBJ1-5,TRBV10-3,TRBD1,CAISEMVGGAEPQHF,TGTGCCATCAGTGAGATGGTAGGGGGCGCAGAGCCCCAGCATTTT
-,TRBJ2-5,TRBV7-7,TRBD2,CASSSIAGQETQYF,TGTGCCAGCAGTTCGATAGCGGGACAAGAGACCCAGTACTTC
-,TRBJ2-5,TRBV18,TRBD1,CASLSGGRETQYF,TGTGCCAGCTTATCAGGGGGTCGGGAGACCCAGTACTTC
once,TRBJ2-3,TRBV7-8,TRBD1,CASTRQGARTDTQYF,TGTGCCAGCACCCGACAGGGGGCAAGGACAGATACGCAGTATTTT
-,TRBJ2-7,TRBV14,-,CASSQVRRHEQYF,TGTGCCAGCAGCCAAGTTAGGAGACACGAGCAGTACTTC
-,TRBJ2-1,TRBV9,-,CASREGSSSYNEQFF,TGTGCCAGCAGGGAGGGCTCGAGCTCCTACAATGAGCAGTTCTTC
-,TRBJ2-1,TRBV28,TRBD2,CASTPFRLAGSNEQFF,TGTGCCAGCACCCCCTTTCGGCTAGCGGGATCCAATGAGCAGTTCTTC
-,TRBJ1-1,TRBV6-6,TRBD1,CASSYSPGQGYTEAFF,TGTGCCAGCAGTTACTCTCCGGGACAGGGTTACACTGAAGCTTTCTTT
-,TRBJ1-2,TRBV5-8,TRBD1,CASSLGGTGVGGYTF,TGTGCCAGCAGCTTGGGCGGGACAGGGGTTGGCGGCTACACCTTC
-,TRBJ2-5,TRBV14,-,CASSQGQGTKTQYF,TGTGCCAGCAGCCAAGGGCAGGGTACGAAGACCCAGTACTTC
-,TRBJ1-1,TRBV28,TRBD1,CASSSQGDNTEAFF,TGTGCCAGCAGTTCACAGGGGGACAACACTGAAGCTTTCTTT
-,TRBJ1-2,TRBV9,-,CASSAQNYGYTF,TGTGCCAGCAGCGCTCAGAACTATGGCTACACCTTC
once,TRBJ2-1,TRBV28,TRBD2,CASSAGGPSYNEQFF,TGTGCCAGCAGCGCGGGAGGGCCCTCCTACAATGAGCAGTTCTTC
-,TRBJ2-2,TRBV6-4,-,CASSGTTNTGELFF,TGTGCCAGCAGTGGGACAACGAACACCGGGGAGCTGTTTTTT
-,TRBJ2-1,TRBV27,-,CASSLNGELQFF,TGTGCCAGCAGTTTGAACGGGGAGCTCCAGTTCTTC